The T cell receptor (beta chain) described here comes from a study of blood T cell repertoires in COVID-19. In the study overall: PBMCs, B-cell-depleted T cells, or T cells were the source of the cDNA or gDNA that made up the material.

The CDR3 sequence is 14 residues long. Trimming stripped 2 bases from V and 2 bases from J, with 8 bases between. CDR1 is MNHEY, CDR2 SMNVEV, per germline (reference sequence). Authors' processing steps: Nucleated cell number was recorded as an estimate derived from reference gene primer amplification. This table comes from immunoSEQ multiplex PCR, and its TCRdb copy is limited to in-frame clones, with some not included. The D gene and trimming were derived from the DNA, and the V and J assignments and clone size from that table. The table records around 150,000 clones, just under 80% of them present only once.

Sequencing was performed on peripheral blood. The clonotype was recovered from an elderly woman with acute or convalescent COVID-19. This chain links TRBV27 with TRBJ2-3; D is ambiguous. The CDR3 nucleotides are TGTGCCAGCAGTTTACGTCAGGTCACAGATACGCAGTATTTT. This codes for CASSLRQVTDTQYF.